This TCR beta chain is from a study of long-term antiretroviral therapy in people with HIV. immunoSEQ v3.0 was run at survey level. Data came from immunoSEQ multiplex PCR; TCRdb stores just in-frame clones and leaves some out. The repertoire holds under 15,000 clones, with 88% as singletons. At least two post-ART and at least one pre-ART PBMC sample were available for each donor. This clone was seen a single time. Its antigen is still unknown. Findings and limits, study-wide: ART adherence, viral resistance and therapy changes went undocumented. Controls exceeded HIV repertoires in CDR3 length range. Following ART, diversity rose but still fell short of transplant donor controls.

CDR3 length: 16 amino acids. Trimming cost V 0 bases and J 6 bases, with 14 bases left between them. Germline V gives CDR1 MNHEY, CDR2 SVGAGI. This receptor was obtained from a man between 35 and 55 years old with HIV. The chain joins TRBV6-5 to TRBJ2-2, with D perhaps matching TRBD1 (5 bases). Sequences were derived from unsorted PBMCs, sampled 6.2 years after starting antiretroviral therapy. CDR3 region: CASSYSLAGFAGELFF. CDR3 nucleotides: TGTGCCAGCAGTTACTCGCTGGCAGGGTTCGCCGGGGAGCTGTTTTTT.